Below are 9 T cell receptor beta chains sequenced from a single sample in a study of CD8+ T cells in alopecia areata listed by TCRdb under 2018. The receptor library was made with the immunoSEQ multiplex PCR assay. RNA was extracted from all samples and reverse transcribed into cDNA as template for TCR sequencing. Not all clones reach the TCRdb copy of this immuneACCESS table, which keeps in-frame sequences only. Checked studies attribute under half of the gap to unresolved V genes and leave the rest unexplained. Counted in this sample were 150,000 to 250,000 clones; 45% to 65% of them appeared once. The top ten constitute 3% to 3.5% of the sample. In the paper's terms, the time point label means: around 29 days on oral tofacitinib. The meaning of the sample's treatment or condition label: oral pan-JAK inhibitor, 5-10 mg twice daily. Here the sequenced sample was CD4+ T cells sorted from blood, taken at week 4, from a patient treated with tofacitinib. Receptors were obtained from a human donor with alopecia areata.

This clone was found once. This rearrangement joins TRBV6-5 to TRBJ2-7, with TRBD2 matching over 8 bases. The germline V gene encodes CDR1 MNHEY and CDR2 SVGAGI. The CDR3 spans 15 residues. Germline trimming cut 5 bases from V and 4 bases from J; bases unmatched to any gene: 10. The CDR3 DNA sequence: TGTGCCAGCAGTCCGAGGAAGCGGGGGAGGTACGAGCAGTACTTC. Translated, it gives CASSPRKRGRYEQYF.

The rearrangement uses TRBV29-1 and TRBJ2-5; D may be TRBD2 (6 bases). The CDR3 loop spans 12 amino acids. Trimming pared 7 bases from V and 5 bases from J, leaving 14 bases between. The germline CDR1 and CDR2 sequences are SQVTM and ANQGSEA. CDR3 region: CSAARTIETQYF. CDR3 DNA sequence: TGCAGCGCGGCGCGGACTATTGAGACCCAGTACTTC.

This chain connects TRBV7-8 to TRBJ1-6; TRBD1 agrees at 8 bases. The length of the CDR3 is 15 residues. The V segment lost 3 bases and the J segment 9 bases; nucleotides outside the gene matches: 7. Germline V gene data show CDR1 as SGHVS and CDR2 as FQNEAQ. DNA for the CDR3: TGTGCCAGCAGCTTCAGGGGGCGCGGGATTTCACCCCTCCACTTT. This sequence encodes CASSFRGRGISPLHF.

The chain joins TRBV28 to TRBJ2-1; 10 bases agree with TRBD2. Germline V lookup: CDR1 MDHEN, CDR2 SYDVKM. The CDR3 length is 14 residues. J gave up 10 bases and V 8 bases, and 11 bases lay outside the gene matches. CDR3 nucleotide sequence: TGTGCCAGCGGACTAGCGGATCACACCCTGGAGCAGTTCTTC. Encoded protein: CASGLADHTLEQFF.

This clone has only a few counts. This chain connects TRBV29-1 to TRBJ2-1; TRBD1 might be the D (6 bases). Looked up from germline, CDR1 is SQVTM and CDR2 is ANQGSEA. Trimming removed 4 bases from V and 6 bases from J, with 10 bases in between. The CDR3 extends over 12 amino acids. DNA of the CDR3: TGCAGCGTTGCCCTGACAGGCAATGAGCAGTTCTTC. Amino acids: CSVALTGNEQFF.

This chain uses TRBV4-3 with TRBJ2-2, with 9 bases identical to TRBD1. This CDR3 is 16 amino acids long. V lost 4 bases and J lost 6; bases outside the gene matches: 9. Germline values: CDR1 LGHNA, CDR2 YSLEER. The CDR3 DNA sequence: TGCGCCAGCAGCCCTACAGGGGGCTTTTTGGCCGGGGAGCTGTTTTTT. It is translated as CASSPTGGFLAGELFF.

This sequence joins TRBV30 and TRBJ2-5; 10 positions agree with TRBD1. V dropped 4 bases and J dropped 4; count of bases not matched to a gene: 3. The CDR3 extends over 13 amino acids. CDR1 is GTSNPN and CDR2 is SVGIG in the germline V gene (reference sequence). CDR3 nucleotide sequence: TGTGCCTGGACGGGACAGGGGATAGAGACCCAGTACTTC. Amino acids: CAWTGQGIETQYF.

This chain uses TRBV27 with TRBJ1-6, with 7 nucleotides matching TRBD1. Germline values: CDR1 MNHEY, CDR2 SMNVEV (reference sequence). The CDR3 is made up of 17 amino acids. V dropped 6 bases and J dropped 7; count of bases not matched to a gene: 15. The CDR3, as DNA: TGTGCCAGCAGCTATTTACCCACGACAGGGATGAATTCACCCCTCCACTTT. It translates to CASSYLPTTGMNSPLHF.

This clone turned up a few times. The rearrangement joins TRBV30 to TRBJ1-1; no firm D call. CDR1 GTSNPN and CDR2 SVGIG come from the germline V gene (reference sequence). The V and J ends lost 3 bases and 1 base respectively, with 15 bases between them. There are 15 residues in the CDR3. CDR3 sequence reads: CAWSGGSFWNTEAFF. In DNA, the CDR3 is TGTGCCTGGAGCGGAGGGTCGTTTTGGAACACTGAAGCTTTCTTT.